Below are 23 T cell receptor beta chains sequenced from a single sample in a study of CD8 T cells in ankylosing spondylitis. TCRdb used MiXCR to reprocess the 5' RACE reads, holding one entry per CDR3 protein. The data hold more than 250,000 distinct CDR3 sequences, with around a tenth observed a single time. The sequenced sample was blood, either unsorted or a sorted T cell fraction (not recorded which). The receptors derive from a female donor with ankylosing spondylitis or in good health (not recorded which).

This rearrangement joins TRBV5-1 to TRBJ2-7; 10 bases match TRBD2. V was clipped by 3 bases and J by 5 bases; unmatched bases: 8. Germline lookup yields CDR1 SGHRS and CDR2 YFSETQ. This CDR3 region has 15 residues. The CDR3 sequence is CASSSMTSGHDEQYF. In DNA, the CDR3 is TGCGCCAGCAGCTCGATGACTAGCGGGCACGACGAGCAGTACTTC.

This clonotype was seen at least ten times. V is TRBV20-1 and J is TRBJ2-4; D tentatively reads TRBD1 or TRBD2 (5 bases each). V gave up 5 bases and J gave up 3 bases, with 11 bases separating them. The length of the CDR3 is 13 residues. Germline V gene sequence: CDR1 DFQATT, CDR2 SNEGSKA (reference sequence). The CDR3 bases are TGCAGTGCTGGGGGACCGCTCAAAAACATTCAGTACTTC. Its translation: CSAGGPLKNIQYF.

A note on this clonotype: One junction end does not reproduce the germline sequence, and a read error may be involved. This chain uses TRBV27 with TRBJ2-7; TRBD1 aligns across 7 bases. The germline gives CDR1 MNHEY, CDR2 SMNVEV (reference sequence). The CDR3 sequence is 17 residues long. The CDR3 DNA is TGTGCCAGCAGTTTATCCGCGCAGGGGGTGCGGTCCTACGAGCAGTCCTTC. It specifies CASSLSAQGVRSYEQSF.

This chain links TRBV6-5 with TRBJ2-7, with TRBD2 matching over 8 bases. CDR3 length: 15 amino acids. Germline V lookup: CDR1 MNHEY, CDR2 SVGAGI. Trimming at V came to 2 bases and at J to 6 bases, leaving 9 bases not matched to a gene. In DNA, the CDR3 is TGTGCCAGCAGTTACGTACGGGGGGGAGAAGGCGAGCAGTACTTC. Translating it yields CASSYVRGGEGEQYF.

About this clonotype: A single base separates this from a much larger clone, so it may be a read error. This chain connects TRBV5-1 to TRBJ2-5; 8 bases align to TRBD2. The CDR3 is 16 amino acids. V trimming: 4 bases; J trimming: 2 bases; junction bases outside the gene matches: 10. Germline CDR1 is SGHRS and CDR2 is YFSETQ. In DNA form, the CDR3 reads TGCGCCAGCAGCATGTCGACTAGCGAGCGACAAGAGACCCAGTACTTC. Protein product: CASSMSTSERQETQYF.

At least ten counts were recorded for this clonotype. CDR3 in amino acids: CASSFTGPRTSGLITDTQYF. DNA for the CDR3: TGTGCCAGCAGTTTTACAGGACCTCGGACTAGCGGCCTCATCACAGATACGCAGTATTTT. This rearrangement joins TRBV12-3 or TRBV12-4 to TRBJ2-3, with 10 bases matching TRBD2. The CDR3 runs 20 residues. With 3 bases clipped from V and 2 bases from J, the junction kept 17 bases outside the gene matches.

In its sample, this clonotype was seen many times. The chain is built from TRBV5-1 and TRBJ2-7; the match to TRBD1 covers 7 bases. The germline V gene has CDR1 SGHRS and CDR2 YFSETQ. V gave up 5 bases and J gave up 3 bases; unmatched junction bases: 5. The CDR3 totals 13 residues. The DNA of the CDR3 is TGCGCCAGCAGTCAGGGACAGATCTACGAGCAGTACTTC. Its protein product is CASSQGQIYEQYF. The entire variable domain, with the rest obtained from reference TRBV5-1 and TRBJ2-7, is as follows: KAGVTQTPRYLIKTRGQQVTLSCSPISGHRSVSWYQQTPGQGLQFLFEYFSETQRNKGNFPGRFSGRQFSNSRSEMNVSTLELGDSALYLCASSQGQIYEQYFGPGTRLTVT.

This clonotype was detected only a few times. The chain joins TRBV7-9 to TRBJ2-3, with D tentatively TRBD1 (6 bases). Trimming shortened V by 4 bases and J by 3 bases, and 17 bases separated the two germline ends. This CDR3 comprises 16 residues. Germline assignment: CDR1 SEHNR and CDR2 FQNEAQ (reference sequence). CDR3 sequence reads: CASSSPRGAGTDTQYF. CDR3 coding DNA: TGTGCCAGCAGCTCCCCCAGGGGCGCCGGGACAGATACGCAGTATTTT.

At least ten counts were recorded for this clonotype. The chain joins TRBV7-8 to TRBJ1-6; 8 bases are shared with TRBD1. V was pared by 2 bases and J by 9 bases, with 9 bases of the junction left unmatched. Germline CDR1 reads SGHVS; CDR2 reads FQNEAQ. CDR3 length equals 16 residues. In nucleotides, the CDR3 is TGTGCCAGCAGCTTACAGGGGGCCCGACTTCTTTCACCCCTCCACTTT. Translation gives CASSLQGARLLSPLHF.

Ten or more counts support this clonotype. V gene TRBV12-3 or TRBV12-4 combines with J gene TRBJ2-3, with a possible D match to TRBD1 (5 bases). The CDR3 is 14 amino acids. V was cut by 4 bases and J by 7 bases, with 15 bases left in between. The CDR3 protein is CASSSPPRTNTQYF. CDR3 nucleotide sequence: TGTGCCAGCAGTTCACCGCCGAGGACAAATACGCAGTATTTT.

The chain joins TRBV20-1 to TRBJ2-3; unclear D gene. CDR3 length: 15 residues. Trimming removed 5 bases at V and 0 bases at J, with 15 bases between. From germline, CDR1 is DFQATT and CDR2 SNEGSKA (reference sequence). CDR3 bases: TGCAGTGCTGTCTTTGGAACCACTAGCACAGATACGCAGTATTTT. It encodes CSAVFGTTSTDTQYF.

This clonotype has a count of ten or more. The chain joins TRBV7-2 to TRBJ1-1, with D unresolved. Per germline, CDR1 SGHTA and CDR2 FQGNSA. The CDR3 length is 13 residues. V gave up 1 base and J gave up 7 bases, with 10 bases separating them. This CDR3 is CASSLVPRDEAFF. In DNA form, the CDR3 reads TGTGCCAGCAGCTTAGTCCCCCGGGATGAAGCTTTCTTT.

The chain couples TRBV12-3 or TRBV12-4 to TRBJ1-5; D remains unclear. The CDR3 extends over 12 amino acids. V shed 6 bases and J shed 10 bases, with 13 bases lying between them. The CDR3 loop is CASSRERAPQHF. The CDR3 bases are TGTGCCAGCAGCCGAGAAAGGGCCCCCCAGCATTTT.

This clonotype was observed a few times. V is TRBV6-1 and J is TRBJ1-2; D gene uncertain. V was clipped by 6 bases and J by 5 bases, with 13 bases between them. This CDR3 is built from 13 residues. Germline lookup yields CDR1 MNHNS and CDR2 SASEGT. CDR3 in DNA: TGTGCCAGCAGGGGCCAGCGGACTTATGGCTACACCTTC. Translated: CASRGQRTYGYTF.

This clonotype was found once. Possible read error: a much larger clone is one base away. The CDR3: CSVRGQGANSGSPLHF. The DNA for the CDR3 is TGCAGTGTCAGAGGACAGGGGGCGAATTCTGGTTCACCCCTCCACTTT. J is TRBJ1-6 and V is TRBV20-1; 11 positions match TRBD1. Germline V CDR1 and CDR2: DFQATT, SNEGSKA (reference sequence). V lost 7 bases, J lost 9 bases, and 14 bases stayed unmatched. The CDR3 contains 16 residues.

The chain combines TRBV7-8 with TRBJ1-4; 7 bases line up with TRBD1. CDR3 length equals 13 residues. Germline V gene data show CDR1 as SGHVS and CDR2 as FQNEAQ. The ends lost 5 bases at V and 8 bases at J; junction bases unmatched: 5. Written as DNA, the CDR3 is TGTGCCAGCAGCCGGATACAGGGGGAAAAACTGTTTTTT. This translates into CASSRIQGEKLFF. Variable domain in full (rest from reference TRBV7-8 and TRBJ1-4): GAGVSQSPRYKVAKRGQDVALRCDPISGHVSLFWYQQALGQGPEFLTYFQNEAQLDKSGLPSDRFFAERPEGSVSTLKIQRTQQEDSAVYLCASSRIQGEKLFFGSGTQLSVL.

This clonotype came up many times. This CDR3 reads CASSSTGGFSYEQYF. The CDR3 nucleotides are TGTGCCAGCAGCTCTACAGGGGGTTTTTCCTACGAGCAGTACTTC. The chain is built from TRBV7-9 and TRBJ2-7, with TRBD1 matching over 8 bases. Germline CDR1 is SEHNR and CDR2 is FQNEAQ (reference sequence). V shed 4 bases, J shed 1 base, and the junction held 6 bases outside the gene matches. This CDR3 region has 15 residues. The full variable domain, completed using reference TRBV7-9 and TRBJ2-7, is DTGVSQNPRHKITKRGQNVTFRCDPISEHNRLYWYRQTLGQGPEFLTYFQNEAQLEKSRLLSDRFSAERPKGSFSTLEIQRTEQGDSAMYLCASSSTGGFSYEQYFGPGTRLTVT.

This clonotype was counted ten times or more. V gene TRBV7-9 combines with J gene TRBJ1-4, with D unresolved. Trimming removed 3 bases at V and 7 bases at J, with 6 bases between. Germline V CDR1 and CDR2: SEHNR, FQNEAQ (reference sequence). This CDR3 is built from 12 residues. CDR3 loop: CASSLVSEKLFF. In nucleotides, the CDR3 is TGTGCCAGCAGCTTGGTCAGTGAAAAACTGTTTTTT.

This clonotype has just one count. This sequence joins TRBV29-1 and TRBJ2-7; possibly TRBD2 for D (6 bases). This CDR3 has 14 residues. The ends were cut back, 8 bases at V and 2 bases at J, with 19 bases in the middle. The germline V gene encodes CDR1 SQVTM and CDR2 ANQGSEA. The chain's CDR3 is CSYTTRERAYEQYF. CDR3 coding DNA: TGCAGCTATACAACCCGGGAGAGGGCCTACGAGCAGTACTTC.

This clonotype showed up many times. The genes are TRBV11-2 and TRBJ2-5; D remains unclear. The CDR3 is 15 amino acids. With 5 bases removed from V and 5 bases from J, the gap between germline ends came to 18 bases. CDR1 and CDR2 from the germline V gene are SGHAT and FQNNGV. In DNA form, the CDR3 reads TGTGCCAGCAGCCGCCGGCTCCAAGGGATGGAGACCCAGTACTTC. This sequence encodes CASSRRLQGMETQYF.

There are many counts of this clonotype. The chain uses TRBV6-5 and TRBJ1-2; D may be TRBD1 (5 bases). CDR1 and CDR2 (germline): MNHEY, SVGAGI. Trimming removed 2 bases at V and 0 bases at J, with 7 bases between. This CDR3 spans 14 amino acids. Here the CDR3 DNA reads TGTGCCAGCAGTTACGACAGCACTAACTATGGCTACACCTTC. This translates into CASSYDSTNYGYTF.

This chain connects TRBV27 to TRBJ2-3; 8 bases fit TRBD2. This CDR3 spans 16 amino acids. V shed 6 bases and J 2 bases; nucleotides not matched to a gene: 10. Germline V gene data show CDR1 as MNHEY and CDR2 as SMNVEV (reference sequence). The CDR3 loop reads CASSLSAGVPTDTQYF. Written as DNA, the CDR3 is TGTGCCAGCAGCCTCTCAGCGGGGGTCCCCACAGATACGCAGTATTTT.

This clonotype appeared many times. The chain is built from TRBV20-1 and TRBJ2-3; 11 nucleotides match TRBD2. The CDR3 sequence is 15 residues long. The J segment lost 0 bases and the V segment lost 5 bases, leaving 4 bases of the junction unmatched. Germline V lookup: CDR1 DFQATT, CDR2 SNEGSKA (reference sequence). The CDR3 loop reads CSAWTSGLSTDTQYF. CDR3 DNA: TGCAGTGCTTGGACTAGCGGGCTTAGCACAGATACGCAGTATTTT.